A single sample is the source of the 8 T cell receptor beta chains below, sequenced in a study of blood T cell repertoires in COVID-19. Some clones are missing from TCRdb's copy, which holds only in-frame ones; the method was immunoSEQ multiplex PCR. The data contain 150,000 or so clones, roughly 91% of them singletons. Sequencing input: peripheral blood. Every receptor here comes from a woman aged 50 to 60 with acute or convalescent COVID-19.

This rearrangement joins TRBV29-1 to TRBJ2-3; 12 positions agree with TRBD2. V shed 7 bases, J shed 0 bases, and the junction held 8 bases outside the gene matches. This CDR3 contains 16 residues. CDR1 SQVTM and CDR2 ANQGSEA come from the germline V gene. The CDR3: CSGLGLAGTSTDTQYF. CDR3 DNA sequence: TGCAGCGGCCTTGGACTAGCGGGAACTAGCACAGATACGCAGTATTTT.

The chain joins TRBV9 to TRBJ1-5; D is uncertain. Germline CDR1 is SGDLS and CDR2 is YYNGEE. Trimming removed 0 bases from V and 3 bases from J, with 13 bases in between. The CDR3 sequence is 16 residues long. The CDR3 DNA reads TGTGCCAGCAGCGTAGGTGTTGAGGGTCCCAATCAGCCCCAGCATTTT. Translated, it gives CASSVGVEGPNQPQHF.

CDR3 nucleotides: TGTGCCATCAGTGATAGGGGGACGGGCTATGGCTACACCTTC. This encodes CAISDRGTGYGYTF. The chain combines TRBV10-3 with TRBJ1-2; tentatively, D is TRBD1 (6 bases). This CDR3 is built from 14 residues. In germline, CDR1 is ENHRY, CDR2 SYGVKD. Trimming removed 3 bases at V and 4 bases at J, with 12 bases between.

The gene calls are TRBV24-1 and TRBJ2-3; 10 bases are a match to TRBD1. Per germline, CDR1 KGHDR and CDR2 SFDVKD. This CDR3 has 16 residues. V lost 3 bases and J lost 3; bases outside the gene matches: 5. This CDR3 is CATSDPGQGVTDTQYF. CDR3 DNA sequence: TGTGCCACCAGTGATCCTGGACAGGGGGTGACAGATACGCAGTATTTT.

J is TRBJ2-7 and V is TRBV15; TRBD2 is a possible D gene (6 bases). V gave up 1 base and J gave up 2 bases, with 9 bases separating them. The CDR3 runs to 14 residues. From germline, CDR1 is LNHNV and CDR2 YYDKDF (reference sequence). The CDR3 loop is CATSRAGEPYEQYF. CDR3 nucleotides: TGTGCCACCAGCAGAGCGGGGGAACCCTACGAGCAGTACTTC.

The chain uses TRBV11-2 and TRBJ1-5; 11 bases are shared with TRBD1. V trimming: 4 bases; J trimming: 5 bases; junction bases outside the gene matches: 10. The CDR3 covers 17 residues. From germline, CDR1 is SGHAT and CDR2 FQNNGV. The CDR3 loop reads CASSSLNPGQGDQPQHF. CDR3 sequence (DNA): TGTGCCAGCAGCTCGTTAAATCCGGGACAGGGGGATCAGCCCCAGCATTTT.

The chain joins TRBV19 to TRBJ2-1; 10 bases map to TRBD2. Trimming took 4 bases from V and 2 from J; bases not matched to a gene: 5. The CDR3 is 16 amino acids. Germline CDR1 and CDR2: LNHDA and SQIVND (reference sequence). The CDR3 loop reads CASSTGLAAAYNEQFF. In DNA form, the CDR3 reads TGTGCCAGTAGTACCGGACTAGCGGCCGCCTACAATGAGCAGTTCTTC.

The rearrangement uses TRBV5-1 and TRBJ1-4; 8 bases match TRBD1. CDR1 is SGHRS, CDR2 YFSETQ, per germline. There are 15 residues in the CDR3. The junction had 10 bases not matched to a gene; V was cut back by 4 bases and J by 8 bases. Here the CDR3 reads CASSLGPTGDEKLFF. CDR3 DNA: TGCGCCAGCAGCCTGGGGCCGACAGGGGACGAAAAACTGTTTTTT.